This entry describes one TCR beta chain. Many counts were recorded for this clonotype. Its antigen is still unknown. The input lacks base qualities; no much larger clone sits a single base away. Library generation was performed with 5' RACE. Instrument on record: NextSeq 500. To allow correction of PCR and sequencing errors, the TCR library protocol tagged every TCR cDNA molecule with a unique molecular identifier. The study's own analysis went as follows. Decombinator tools were used for TCR identification, UMI-based error correction and CDR3 extraction. Expanded TCRs were defined as those above a frequency of 2 per 1,000, corresponding to the top 1% of the tumor frequency distribution. Rényi diversity was computed with the R vegan package after subsampling each repertoire 100 times to 5,000 TCRs. To build CDR3 similarity networks, amino acid triplet string-kernel similarity was used, and CDR3s were connected when their pairwise similarity was above 0.82. TCRdb reran the public reads through fastp at Q25 and MiXCR, keeping productive beta chains. Identical CDR3 proteins give one entry, which carries the most common genes and DNA. None of the V and J calls come from the authors' own analysis; TCRdb made them. Recorded for this sample are approximately 25,000 distinct CDR3 sequences; under 4% of them occurred a single time. 29% of the sample comes from the top ten.

The sample belongs to a study of spatial heterogeneity in lung cancer (dated by TCRdb to the late 2010s). A note on the overall study: Beta-chain transcripts were consistently detected in greater numbers than alpha-chain transcripts, which likely reflects a higher abundance of beta-chain transcripts. In the raw uncorrected reads, each unique combination of TCR and UMI appeared more than ten times on average. TCR alpha and beta repertoires were quantitatively compared across multiple tumor regions, matched nontumor lung and blood in non-small cell lung cancer. Nonsynonymous mutation counts, determined by whole-exome sequencing of tumor tissue, were related to features of the TCR repertoire. At surgery, 200 or so tumor regions, 64 matched nontumor lung samples and 56 PBMC samples were TCR-sequenced for both alpha and beta chains. General study outcomes and caveats: Confirming at a functional level the hypothesis that regional TCRs recognize regional mutations was considered to require additional single-cell paired TCR alpha and beta sequencing. Ubiquitous expanded tumor TCRs were detected in blood more often at tumor resection than at routine follow-up.

Taken from the germline V gene, the CDR1 and CDR2 loops are SGHRS and YFSETQ. The CDR3 numbers 12 residues from cysteine through phenylalanine. Only the CDR3 portion is preserved as DNA: 36 bases, with reading frame beginning at the first base. The trim is 2 bases for V and 6 bases for J, with a gap of 9 bases between the germline ends. Per the publication, the time point label means: sample taken at primary tumor resection. Donors were around 71 patients with early-stage, untreated non-small cell lung cancer from the lung TRACERx cohort. For TCR sequencing, whole RNA was extracted from tumor and nontumor lung tissue, or from cryopreserved PBMC samples, and no cell sorting was done. Only patients for whom sufficient RNA was available from at least two tumor regions were selected for TCR sequencing.

This receptor was taken from a female donor with early-stage non-small cell lung cancer. This sample comprised PBMCs, obtained at surgery. In this chain, TRBV5-1 is recombined with TRBJ2-7; the D gene is unclear. The CDR3 amino acid sequence is: CASSFSAREQYF. The sequence in DNA is TGCGCCAGCAGCTTTTCGGCCCGCGAGCAGTACTTC.